The 21 T cell receptor beta chains reported below all come from one sample, sequenced in a study of STAT3 mutations in large granular lymphocyte leukemia. Antigen specificity for these receptors is unknown. The data were produced by immunoSEQ multiplex PCR, yet TCRdb's version contains in-frame clones alone and is incomplete. The sample includes around 13,000 clones, about 84% of them seen just once. Whole-study results and caveats: In T-cell large granular lymphocyte leukemia, about half of patients showed multiple immunodominant subclonotypes.

The sample taken for sequencing was peripheral blood mononuclear cells. The source is a man between 60 and 75 years old with T-cell large granular lymphocyte leukemia. Some clones in this sample may be carry-over from other donors' samples.

V and J are TRBV5-1 and TRBJ2-1, with 10 nucleotides matching TRBD1. The CDR3 totals 17 residues. Germline CDR1 reads SGHRS; CDR2 reads YFSETQ. The V gene end was trimmed by 4 bases and the J gene end by 2 bases; junction bases not matched to a gene: 9. CDR3 region: CASSGGDRGDAYNEQFF. Written as DNA, the CDR3 is TGCGCCAGCAGCGGGGGGGACAGGGGTGATGCCTACAATGAGCAGTTCTTC.

The chain's CDR3 is CASSLSTGAEQYF. The CDR3 DNA follows: TGTGCCAGCAGTTTATCCACAGGGGCCGAGCAGTACTTC. The chain uses TRBV28 and TRBJ2-7; 7 bases fit TRBD1. Trimming removed 1 base from V and 6 bases from J; junction bases left unmatched: 3. The CDR3 runs to 13 residues. The germline CDR1 and CDR2 sequences are MDHEN and SYDVKM.

The rearrangement joins TRBV7-9 to TRBJ1-2, with 7 bases aligning to TRBD1. The germline V gene encodes CDR1 SEHNR and CDR2 FQNEAQ (reference sequence). CDR3 length: 13 amino acids. The ends lost 4 bases at V and 8 bases at J; junction bases unmatched: 7. The CDR3 reads CASSSGTAGGYTF. The CDR3 nucleotides read TGTGCCAGCAGCTCCGGGACAGCGGGAGGCTACACCTTC.

This clone was counted once. The chain couples TRBV5-4 to TRBJ2-5; maybe TRBD2 (6 bases). The CDR3 is 13 amino acids. V was pared by 2 bases and J by 1 base, with 6 bases between. Per germline, CDR1 SGHNT and CDR2 YYREEE (reference sequence). The DNA of the CDR3 is TGTGCCAGCAGCTTCGGGGGCCAAGAGACCCAGTACTTC. Translating gives CASSFGGQETQYF.

The CDR3, as DNA: TGTGCCTGGAGTGCAGCTCCCACCTACAATGAGCAGTTCTTC. Translation: CAWSAAPTYNEQFF. The rearrangement uses TRBV30 and TRBJ2-1; D uncertain. The length of the CDR3 is 14 residues. CDR1 GTSNPN and CDR2 SVGIG come from the germline V gene (reference sequence). Trimming cost V 1 base and J 2 bases, with 9 bases left between them.

The rearrangement joins TRBV5-4 to TRBJ2-7; D is possibly TRBD1 (5 bases). CDR1 is SGHNT, CDR2 YYREEE, per germline (reference sequence). The CDR3 runs to 13 residues. Deletions cut 6 bases from V and 2 bases from J, with 12 bases between. CDR3 residues: CASNLDRAYEQYF. The CDR3 DNA reads TGTGCCAGCAATTTAGACAGAGCCTACGAGCAGTACTTC.

The chain has TRBV5-1 and TRBJ1-1; 9 bases fit TRBD1. J lost 3 bases, V lost 6 bases, and 9 bases had no gene match. The CDR3 is 15 amino acids. Looked up from germline, CDR1 is SGHRS and CDR2 is YFSETQ. For the CDR3, the DNA is TGCGCCAGCATCCCCGATACAGGGGGCGACACTGAAGCTTTCTTT. Translated: CASIPDTGGDTEAFF.

The CDR3 region is CASSQVLGRDSYEQYF. The DNA for the CDR3 is TGCGCCAGCAGCCAAGTCCTTGGCAGGGATTCCTACGAGCAGTACTTC. This rearrangement joins TRBV4-1 to TRBJ2-7; D is possibly TRBD1 (5 bases). The CDR3 length is 16 residues. The germline CDR1 and CDR2 sequences are MGHRA and YSYEKL. V was pared by 1 base and J by 1 base, with 14 bases between.

The rearrangement links TRBV19 to TRBJ1-5, with D perhaps TRBD1 (6 bases). The CDR3 extends over 16 amino acids. Germline loops: CDR1 LNHDA, CDR2 SQIVND (reference sequence). Trimming left V 6 bases short and J 7 bases short, with 22 bases between. The CDR3 loop reads CASSKGGGGFGQPQHF. The CDR3 bases are TGTGCCAGTAGCAAGGGAGGGGGGGGATTTGGCCAGCCCCAGCATTTT.

The V gene is TRBV30, the J gene TRBJ2-1; D tentatively fits TRBD1 or TRBD2 (6 bases each). V was shortened by 3 bases and J by 3 bases, with 12 bases between the two germline ends. This CDR3 spans 14 amino acids. Germline CDR1 and CDR2: GTSNPN and SVGIG (reference sequence). CDR3 residues: CAWRRGLFYNEQFF. The CDR3 region has the DNA TGTGCCTGGAGACGGGGGCTTTTCTACAATGAGCAGTTCTTC.

This clone has just a few counts. J is TRBJ2-7 and V is TRBV9; possibly TRBD1 for D (6 bases). CDR1 is SGDLS, CDR2 YYNGEE, per germline. The CDR3 loop spans 13 amino acids. The V and J ends lost 0 bases and 6 bases respectively, with 10 bases between them. DNA for the CDR3: TGTGCCAGCAGCGTAGAAGGGGGATCCGAGCAGTACTTC. Translated, it gives CASSVEGGSEQYF.

The CDR3 DNA follows: TGCGCCAGCAGCGAATTGCACAGAATGAACACTGAAGCTTTCTTT. It translates to CASSELHRMNTEAFF. The V and J genes are TRBV5-1 and TRBJ1-1; D unclear. V was cut by 4 bases and J by 0 bases, with 13 bases left in between. There are 15 residues in the CDR3. Germline CDR1 SGHRS, CDR2 YFSETQ.

Comments on this clone: Mismatch with germline at one junction end may stem from a read error. V is TRBV29-1 and J is TRBJ1-4; D gene ambiguous. The CDR3 sequence is 11 residues long. CDR1 is SQVTM and CDR2 is ANQGSEA in the germline V gene. CDR3 sequence reads: CSVLDNGKLFF. CDR3 nucleotide sequence: TGCAGCGTTTTAGACAATGGAAAACTGTTTTTT.

The chain joins TRBV18 to TRBJ2-7; 10 bases line up with TRBD1. The germline gives CDR1 KGHSH, CDR2 LQKENI. V dropped 4 bases and J dropped 1; count of bases not matched to a gene: 7. The CDR3 spans 16 residues. CDR3: CASSQSRDRGSYEQYF. The DNA for the CDR3 is TGTGCCAGCTCACAATCCCGGGACAGGGGATCCTACGAGCAGTACTTC.

This clone is categorized as medium-sized. This chain connects TRBV18 to TRBJ1-5, with D possibly TRBD1 on 5 matching bases. CDR1 is KGHSH, CDR2 LQKENI, per germline. Trimming cost V 3 bases and J 10 bases, with 13 bases left between them. The CDR3 spans 13 residues. The DNA for the CDR3 is TGTGCCAGCTCACCCAGGGAAATCGAACCCCAGCATTTT. Amino acid sequence: CASSPREIEPQHF. Looking up the rest from reference TRBV18 and TRBJ1-5 gives the full variable domain: NAGVMQNPRHLVRRRGQEARLRCSPMKGHSHVYWYRQLPEEGLKFMVYLQKENIIDESGMPKERFSAEFPKEGPSILRIQQVVRGDSAAYFCASSPREIEPQHFGDGTRLSIL.

The chain couples TRBV10-3 to TRBJ2-1; D remains unclear. Germline V gene data show CDR1 as ENHRY and CDR2 as SYGVKD. CDR3 length: 12 residues. V shed 10 bases and J shed 4 bases, with 11 bases lying between them. DNA for the CDR3: TGTGCCAGCCAGCCGTCATACAATGAGCAGTTCTTC. It is translated as CASQPSYNEQFF.

This clone turned up a few times. This rearrangement joins TRBV29-1 to TRBJ2-1; 15 bases agree with TRBD2. Per germline, CDR1 SQVTM and CDR2 ANQGSEA. The CDR3 sequence is 15 residues long. The ends lost 6 bases at V and 4 bases at J; junction bases unmatched: 4. Here the CDR3 reads CSVSGLAGGYNEQFF. In DNA, the CDR3 is TGCAGCGTCTCGGGACTAGCGGGAGGTTACAATGAGCAGTTCTTC.

V gene TRBV6-5 combines with J gene TRBJ2-1; D gene unclear. Trimming pared 6 bases from V and 0 bases from J, leaving 12 bases between. The CDR3 spans 15 residues. CDR1 and CDR2 from the germline V gene are MNHEY and SVGAGI. The CDR3 nucleotides read TGTGCCAGCAGGGGGTTGGGTAGCTCCTACAATGAGCAGTTCTTC. It codes for CASRGLGSSYNEQFF.

The CDR3 here is CASSFRGAGTDTQYF. Written as DNA, the CDR3 is TGTGCCAGCAGTTTTCGGGGGGCCGGCACAGATACGCAGTATTTT. This chain joins TRBV28 and TRBJ2-3; the D gene is possibly TRBD2 (7 bases). CDR3 size: 15 residues. From germline, CDR1 is MDHEN and CDR2 SYDVKM. Trimming pared 3 bases from V and 1 base from J, leaving 11 bases between.

The rearrangement joins TRBV20-1 to TRBJ1-1; D gene ambiguous. Looked up from germline, CDR1 is DFQATT and CDR2 is SNEGSKA (reference sequence). The CDR3 has 11 amino acids. V lost 6 bases and J 2 bases, leaving 7 bases between the germline ends. CDR3 DNA sequence: TGCAGTGCCCCGGATAACACTGAAGCTTTCTTT. Translation gives CSAPDNTEAFF.

The chain is built from TRBV7-3 and TRBJ2-3, with unresolved D. CDR3 length: 15 amino acids. V lost 5 bases and J 2 bases, leaving 14 bases between the germline ends. Germline lookup yields CDR1 SGHTA and CDR2 FQGTGA. The CDR3 DNA sequence: TGTGCCAGCAGCCCTCTGTCCTTTTCCACAGATACGCAGTATTTT. As protein: CASSPLSFSTDTQYF.